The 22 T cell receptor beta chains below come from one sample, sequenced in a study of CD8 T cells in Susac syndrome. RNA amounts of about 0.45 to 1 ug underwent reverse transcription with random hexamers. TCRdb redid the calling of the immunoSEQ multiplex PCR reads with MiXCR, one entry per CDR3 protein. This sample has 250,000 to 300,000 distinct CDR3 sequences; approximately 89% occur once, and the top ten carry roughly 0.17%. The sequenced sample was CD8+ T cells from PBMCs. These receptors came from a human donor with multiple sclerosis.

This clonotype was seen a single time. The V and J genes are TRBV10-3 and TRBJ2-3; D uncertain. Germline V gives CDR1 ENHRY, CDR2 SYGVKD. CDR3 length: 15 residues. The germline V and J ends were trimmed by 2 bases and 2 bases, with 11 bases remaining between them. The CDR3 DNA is TGTGCCATCAGTGAGCACGGGTCCCTCACAGATACGCAGTATTTT. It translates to CAISEHGSLTDTQYF.

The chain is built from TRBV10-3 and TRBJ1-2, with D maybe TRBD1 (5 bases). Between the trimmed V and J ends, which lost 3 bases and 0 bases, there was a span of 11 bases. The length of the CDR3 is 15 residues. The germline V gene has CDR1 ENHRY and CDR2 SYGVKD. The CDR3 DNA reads TGTGCCATCAGTGAAATAGGGGTGTCTAACTATGGCTACACCTTC. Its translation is CAISEIGVSNYGYTF.

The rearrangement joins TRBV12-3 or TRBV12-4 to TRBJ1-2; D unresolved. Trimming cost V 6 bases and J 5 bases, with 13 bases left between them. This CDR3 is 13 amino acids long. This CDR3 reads CASSPGSTYGYTF. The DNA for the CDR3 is TGTGCCAGCAGCCCCGGGAGTACATATGGCTACACCTTC.

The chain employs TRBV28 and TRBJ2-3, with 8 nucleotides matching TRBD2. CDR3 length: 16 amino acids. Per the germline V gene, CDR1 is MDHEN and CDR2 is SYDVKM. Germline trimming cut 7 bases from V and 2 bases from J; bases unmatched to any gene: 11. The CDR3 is CASTIPGGTPTDTQYF. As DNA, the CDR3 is TGTGCCAGCACCATCCCGGGGGGGACTCCCACAGATACGCAGTATTTT. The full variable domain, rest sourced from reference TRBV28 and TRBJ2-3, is DVKVTQSSRYLVKRTGEKVFLECVQDMDHENMFWYRQDPGLGLRLIYFSYDVKMKEKGDIPEGYSVSREKKERFSLILESASTNQTSMYLCASTIPGGTPTDTQYFGPGTRLTVL.

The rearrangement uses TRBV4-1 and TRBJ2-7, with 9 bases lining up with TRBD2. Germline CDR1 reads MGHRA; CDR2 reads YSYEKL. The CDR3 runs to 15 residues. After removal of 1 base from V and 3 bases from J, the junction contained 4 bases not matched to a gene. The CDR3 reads CASSQVLAGFYEQYF. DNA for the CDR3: TGCGCCAGCAGCCAAGTTCTAGCGGGGTTCTACGAGCAGTACTTC.

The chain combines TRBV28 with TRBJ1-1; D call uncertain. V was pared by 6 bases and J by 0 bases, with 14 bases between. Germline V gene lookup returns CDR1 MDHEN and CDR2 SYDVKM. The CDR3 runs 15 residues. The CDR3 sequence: CASRPPYIMNTEAFF. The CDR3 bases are TGTGCCAGCAGGCCGCCTTACATTATGAACACTGAAGCTTTCTTT.

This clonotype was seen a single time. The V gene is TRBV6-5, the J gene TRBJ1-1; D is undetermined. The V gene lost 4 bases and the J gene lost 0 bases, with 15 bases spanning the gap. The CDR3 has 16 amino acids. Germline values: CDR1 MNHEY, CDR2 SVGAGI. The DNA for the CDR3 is TGTGCCAGCAGTTCTGACAATCTGGGGATGAACACTGAAGCTTTCTTT. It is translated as CASSSDNLGMNTEAFF.

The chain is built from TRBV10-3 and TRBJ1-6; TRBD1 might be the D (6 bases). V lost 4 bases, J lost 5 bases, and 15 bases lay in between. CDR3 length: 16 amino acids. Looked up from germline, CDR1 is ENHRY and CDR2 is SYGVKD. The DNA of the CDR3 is TGTGCCATCAGTGGCACAGGGTTTGGGAATAATTCACCCCTCCACTTT. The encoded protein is CAISGTGFGNNSPLHF.

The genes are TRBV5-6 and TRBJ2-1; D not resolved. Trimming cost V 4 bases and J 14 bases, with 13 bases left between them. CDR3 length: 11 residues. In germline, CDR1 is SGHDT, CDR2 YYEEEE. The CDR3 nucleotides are TGTGCCAGCAGCGAAAGTAGTAGGGAGTTCTTC. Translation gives CASSESSREFF.

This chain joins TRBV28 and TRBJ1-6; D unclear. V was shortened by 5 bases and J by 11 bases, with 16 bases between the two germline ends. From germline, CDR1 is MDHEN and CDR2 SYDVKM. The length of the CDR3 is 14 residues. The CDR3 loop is CASSPTPDLPPLHF. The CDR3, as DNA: TGTGCCAGCAGTCCCACCCCGGACCTGCCACCCCTCCACTTT.

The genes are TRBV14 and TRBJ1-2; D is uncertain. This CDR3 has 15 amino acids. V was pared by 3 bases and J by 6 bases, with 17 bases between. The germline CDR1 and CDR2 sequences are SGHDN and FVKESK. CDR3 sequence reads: CASSHQREPWDGYTF. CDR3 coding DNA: TGTGCCAGCAGCCACCAGCGGGAACCTTGGGATGGCTACACCTTC.

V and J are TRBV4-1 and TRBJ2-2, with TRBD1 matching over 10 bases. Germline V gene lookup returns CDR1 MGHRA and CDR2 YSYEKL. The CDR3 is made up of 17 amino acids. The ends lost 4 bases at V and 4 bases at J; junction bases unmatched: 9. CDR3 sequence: CASSPSPGTGVTGELFF. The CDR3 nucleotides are TGCGCCAGCAGCCCCTCACCCGGGACAGGGGTCACCGGGGAGCTGTTTTTT.

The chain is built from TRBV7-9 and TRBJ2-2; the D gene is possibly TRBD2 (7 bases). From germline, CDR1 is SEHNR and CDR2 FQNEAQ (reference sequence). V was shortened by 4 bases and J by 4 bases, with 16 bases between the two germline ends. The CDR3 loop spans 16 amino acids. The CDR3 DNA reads TGTGCCAGCAGCTCAACGATGGGGGGGCTCACCGGGGAGCTGTTTTTT. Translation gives CASSSTMGGLTGELFF.

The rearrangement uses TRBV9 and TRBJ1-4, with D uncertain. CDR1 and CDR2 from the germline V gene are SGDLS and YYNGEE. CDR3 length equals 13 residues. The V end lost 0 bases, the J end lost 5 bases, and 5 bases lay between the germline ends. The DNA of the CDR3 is TGTGCCAGCAGCGTAGACGGGAATGAAAAACTGTTTTTT. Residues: CASSVDGNEKLFF.

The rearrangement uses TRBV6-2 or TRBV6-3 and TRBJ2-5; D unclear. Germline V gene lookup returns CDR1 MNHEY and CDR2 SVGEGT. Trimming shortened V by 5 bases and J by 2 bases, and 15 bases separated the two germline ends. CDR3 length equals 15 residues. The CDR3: CASSPYFGRQETQYF. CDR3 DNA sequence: TGTGCCAGCAGTCCATACTTCGGACGACAAGAGACCCAGTACTTC.

The CDR3 DNA is TGTGCCAGCTCTTCCATTAGTCCGGGAGCGAGCGAGCAGTACTTC. It encodes CASSSISPGASEQYF. This chain uses TRBV12-3 or TRBV12-4 with TRBJ2-7; TRBD2 might be the D (6 bases). V was shortened by 8 bases and J by 6 bases, with 23 bases between the two germline ends. This CDR3 is 15 amino acids long.

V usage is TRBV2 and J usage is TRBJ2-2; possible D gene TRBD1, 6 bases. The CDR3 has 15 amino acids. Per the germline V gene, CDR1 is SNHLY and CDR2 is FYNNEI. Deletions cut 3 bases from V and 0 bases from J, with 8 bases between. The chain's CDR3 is CASSDPGANTGELFF. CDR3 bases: TGTGCCAGCAGTGATCCAGGGGCGAACACCGGGGAGCTGTTTTTT. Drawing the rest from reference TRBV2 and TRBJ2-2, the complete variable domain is EPEVTQTPSHQVTQMGQEVILRCVPISNHLYFYWYRQILGQKVEFLVSFYNNEISEKSEIFDDQFSVERPDGSNFTLKIRSTKLEDSAMYFCASSDPGANTGELFFGEGSRLTVL.

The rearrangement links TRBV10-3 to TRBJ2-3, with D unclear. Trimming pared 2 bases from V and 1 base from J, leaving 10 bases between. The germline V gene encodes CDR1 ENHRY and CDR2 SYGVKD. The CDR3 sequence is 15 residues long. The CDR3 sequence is CAISEPPGGTDTQYF. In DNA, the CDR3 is TGTGCCATCAGTGAGCCGCCTGGGGGCACAGATACGCAGTATTTT.

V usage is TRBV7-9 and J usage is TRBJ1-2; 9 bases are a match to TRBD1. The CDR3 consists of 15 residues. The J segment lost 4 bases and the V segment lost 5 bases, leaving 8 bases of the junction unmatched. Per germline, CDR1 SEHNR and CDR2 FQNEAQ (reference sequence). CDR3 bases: TGTGCCAGCAGCCCAGGACAGGGGCCGTTCTATGGCTACACCTTC. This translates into CASSPGQGPFYGYTF.

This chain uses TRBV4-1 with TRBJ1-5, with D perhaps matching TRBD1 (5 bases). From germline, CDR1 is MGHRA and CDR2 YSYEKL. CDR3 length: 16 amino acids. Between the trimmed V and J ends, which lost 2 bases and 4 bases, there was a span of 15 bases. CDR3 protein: CASSQFMGDPNQPQHF. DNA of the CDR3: TGCGCCAGCAGCCAATTTATGGGGGATCCTAATCAGCCCCAGCATTTT.

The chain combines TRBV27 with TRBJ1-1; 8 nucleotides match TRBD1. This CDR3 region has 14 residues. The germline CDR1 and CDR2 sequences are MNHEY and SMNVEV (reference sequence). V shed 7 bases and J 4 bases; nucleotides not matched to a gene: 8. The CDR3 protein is CASIEQGVGTEAFF. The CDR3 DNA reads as TGTGCCAGCATCGAACAGGGGGTTGGCACTGAAGCTTTCTTT.

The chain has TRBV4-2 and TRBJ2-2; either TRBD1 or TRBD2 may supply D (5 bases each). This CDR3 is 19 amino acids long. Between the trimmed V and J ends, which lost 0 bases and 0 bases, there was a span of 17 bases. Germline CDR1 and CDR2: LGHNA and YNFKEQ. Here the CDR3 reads CASSQDPGVGTANTGELFF. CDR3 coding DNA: TGTGCCAGCAGCCAAGACCCCGGGGTGGGGACCGCGAACACCGGGGAGCTGTTTTTT.